This TCR beta chain was recorded in a study of spatial heterogeneity in lung cancer (dated by TCRdb to between 2018 and 2020). The study in broad terms: Beta-chain transcripts were consistently detected in greater numbers than alpha-chain transcripts, which likely reflected higher beta-chain transcript abundance. In the raw uncorrected reads, each unique combination of TCR and UMI appeared more than ten times on average. In non-small cell lung cancer, the study quantitatively compared TCR alpha and beta repertoires across several tumor regions, matched nontumor lung, and blood. The study linked features of the TCR repertoire to counts of nonsynonymous mutations, which were determined by whole-exome sequencing of tumor tissue. At surgery, both alpha and beta chains were TCR-sequenced in over 200 tumor regions, some 64 matched nontumor lung samples and over 50 PBMC samples.

Overall study results and their limits: Additional single-cell paired TCR alpha and beta sequencing was considered necessary to confirm, at a functional level, the hypothesis that regional TCRs recognize regional mutations.

This sample's time point label indicates: sample taken at primary tumor resection. Samples were obtained from over 70 patients with early-stage, untreated non-small cell lung cancer from the lung TRACERx cohort. Without any cell sorting, TCR sequencing was performed on whole RNA extracted either from tumor and nontumor lung tissue or from cryopreserved PBMC samples. Only patients with enough RNA available from two or more tumor regions were chosen for TCR sequencing. A lung pathologist reviewed the tumor and adjacent nontumor lung specimens before the specimens were selected. This clonotype was seen ten or more times. Its antigen target is currently unknown. No base-level quality is on record; no much larger clone is a single base apart. Library generation was performed with 5' RACE. The sequencer listed for this sample is NextSeq 500. To allow correction of PCR and sequencing errors, the TCR library protocol tagged every TCR cDNA molecule with a unique molecular identifier. The paper's data handling went like this. TCR identification, UMI-based error correction and CDR3 extraction were performed with Decombinator tools. TCRs above a frequency of 2 per 1,000, corresponding to the top 1% of the tumor frequency distribution, were defined as expanded. Each repertoire was subsampled 100 times to 5,000 TCRs, after which Renyi diversity was computed with the R vegan package. CDR3 similarity networks were built from amino acid triplet string-kernel similarity, connecting CDR3s with pairwise similarity above 0.82. Starting from the raw public reads, TCRdb applied fastp trimming at Q25, assembled clones with MiXCR and retained in-frame beta chains. Each CDR3 protein gets just one entry, which takes the most common genes and DNA from the rows behind it. TCRdb, not the original authors, processed these V and J calls. The sample table holds about 5,800 distinct CDR3 sequences, of which approximately 13% were seen once. The top ten constitute roughly 22% of the sample.

CDR1 SGHNT and CDR2 YYREEE are derived from the germline V gene (reference sequence). Inclusive of the bounding cysteine and phenylalanine, the CDR3 is 13 residues long. The kept DNA is CDR3 alone, 39 bases in frame from the first base. Trimming removed 4 bases from V and 5 bases from J, leaving 13 bases between the germline ends. The V and J genes are TRBV5-4 and TRBJ2-7; 6 matching bases give a weak D call of TRBD1. This sequence originates from a female donor with early-stage non-small cell lung cancer. Here the sequenced sample was normal lung tissue next to the tumor, taken at surgery. The CDR3 protein: CASSRTGTDEQYF. The nucleotide sequence reads as follows: TGTGCCAGCAGCCGAACAGGGACCGACGAGCAGTACTTC.